These 5 T cell receptor beta chains were all obtained from the same sample, sequenced in a study of cytomegalovirus exposure and HLA in healthy donors. The repertoire was sequenced with immunoSEQ multiplex PCR; TCRdb's copy has only in-frame clones and lacks some. Found here are under 150,000 clones, 86% of them singletons; the top ten hold roughly 3%. Sequenced material: PBMCs. These receptors came from a man younger than 30 in good health and CMV-seronegative.

The gene calls are TRBV28 and TRBJ2-5; 8 bases agree with TRBD1. This CDR3 is built from 13 residues. From germline, CDR1 is MDHEN and CDR2 SYDVKM. Trimming at V came to 7 bases and at J to 5 bases, leaving 6 bases not matched to a gene. DNA for the CDR3: TGTGCCAGCAACCAGGGGGCTATGGAGACCCAGTACTTC. Translation: CASNQGAMETQYF. Supplemented by reference TRBV28 and TRBJ2-5, the full variable domain reads DVKVTQSSRYLVKRTGEKVFLECVQDMDHENMFWYRQDPGLGLRLIYFSYDVKMKEKGDIPEGYSVSREKKERFSLILESASTNQTSMYLCASNQGAMETQYFGPGTRLLVL.

The J gene is TRBJ2-1, the V gene TRBV10-3, with TRBD2 identical over 8 bases. Germline CDR1 ENHRY, CDR2 SYGVKD. This CDR3 comprises 15 residues. V was pared by 8 bases and J by 0 bases, with 6 bases of the junction left unmatched. The CDR3 sequence: CAIGLALSSYNEQFF. CDR3 DNA: TGTGCCATCGGACTAGCCCTTAGCTCCTACAATGAGCAGTTCTTC.

This clone was recorded once. One end of the junction varies from germline; a read error may be responsible. The J gene is TRBJ2-1, the V gene TRBV10-3; D gene ambiguous. CDR3 length: 14 amino acids. The germline V gene has CDR1 ENHRY and CDR2 SYGVKD. The CDR3 DNA is TGTGCCATCGGTGACGGTGTATCCTACAATGAGCAGTTCTTC. Translating it yields CAIGDGVSYNEQFF.

The chain recombines TRBV7-6 with TRBJ2-5; maybe TRBD1 (5 bases). CDR3 length equals 14 residues. Trimming took 5 bases from V and 0 from J, leaving 10 bases between them. CDR1 is SGHVS and CDR2 is FNYEAQ in the germline V gene. The CDR3, as DNA: TGTGCCAGCAGCCGTACGGACAACCAAGAGACCCAGTACTTC. This gives the protein CASSRTDNQETQYF.

This chain links TRBV9 with TRBJ2-1; D call uncertain. V gave up 0 bases and J gave up 3 bases, with 13 bases separating them. CDR1 and CDR2 from the germline V gene are SGDLS and YYNGEE. CDR3 size: 16 residues. CDR3 bases: TGTGCCAGCAGCGTAGACTCTTTCGCTTACTACAATGAGCAGTTCTTC. It codes for CASSVDSFAYYNEQFF.